These T cell receptor beta chains were read from a single sample in a study of T cell responses to AZD1222 COVID-19 vaccine. TCRdb's table, derived via immunoSEQ multiplex PCR, lists solely in-frame clones and lacks some. The data show 180,000 or so clones, with 94% seen just once and about 0.64% held by the top ten. Sequencing used peripheral blood, obtained on day 0 of AZD1222 vaccination. The receptors stem from an adult in good health. CDR3s include the opening cysteine and the closing phenylalanine or tryptophan. A D gene is named only where the DNA matches it firmly. Clone size is not always given. Where it is, it says once, few, many or a class for expanded clones.

J: TRBJ2-7
V: TRBV18
D: TRBD2
size: .
CDR3: CASSPSALAGREQYF
DNA: TGTGCCAGCTCACCATCCGCTTTAGCGGGCCGTGAGCAGTACTTC

J: TRBJ2-1
V: TRBV3-1/TRBV3-2
D: .
size: .
CDR3: CASSQERLAKDNEQFF
DNA: TGTGCCAGCAGCCAAGAACGCCTAGCAAAGGATAATGAGCAGTTCTTC

J: TRBJ2-1
V: TRBV6-5
D: .
size: once
CDR3: CASSYSLVDRRFF
DNA: TGTGCCAGCAGTTATTCCCTAGTTGATCGAAGGTTCTTC

J: TRBJ1-1
V: TRBV5-1
D: .
size: .
CDR3: CASSLAKVGRNTEAFF
DNA: TGCGCCAGCAGCTTGGCTAAGGTGGGCAGGAACACTGAAGCTTTCTTT

J: TRBJ2-3
V: TRBV19
D: TRBD1
size: .
CDR3: CASSQQGATSTDTQYF
DNA: TGTGCCAGTAGTCAACAGGGGGCAACTAGCACAGATACGCAGTATTTT

J: TRBJ2-1
V: TRBV4-1
D: TRBD2
size: .
CDR3: CASSQEGGLAPYNEQFF
DNA: TGCGCCAGCAGCCAAGAGGGCGGACTAGCCCCCTACAATGAGCAGTTCTTC

J: TRBJ1-1
V: TRBV12-3/TRBV12-4
D: .
size: .
CDR3: CASSGWTQTEAFF
DNA: TGTGCCAGCAGTGGGTGGACGCAAACTGAAGCTTTCTTT

J: TRBJ1-2
V: TRBV29-1
D: .
size: .
CDR3: CSVTGDFGYGYTF
DNA: TGCAGCGTCACGGGGGATTTTGGCTATGGCTACACCTTC

J: TRBJ1-5
V: TRBV28
D: .
size: .
CDR3: CASSGPRANQPQHF
DNA: TGTGCCAGCAGTGGCCCGAGGGCTAATCAGCCCCAGCATTTT

J: TRBJ2-3
V: TRBV10-1
D: .
size: .
CDR3: CASSDGGSKGPDTQYF
DNA: TGCGCCAGCAGTGATGGAGGCTCTAAGGGCCCAGATACGCAGTATTTT

J: TRBJ1-5
V: TRBV27
D: .
size: .
CDR3: CASSFPNQPQHF
DNA: TGTGCCAGCAGTTTCCCAAATCAGCCCCAGCATTTT

J: TRBJ1-2
V: TRBV6-5
D: .
size: once
CDR3: CATGDRGYTF
DNA: TGTGCCACCGGGGACCGAGGCTACACCTTC

J: TRBJ2-2
V: TRBV19
D: .
size: .
CDR3: CASSIWQGGTGELFF
DNA: TGTGCCAGTAGTATATGGCAGGGTGGCACCGGGGAGCTGTTTTTT

J: TRBJ2-5
V: TRBV14
D: .
size: once
CDR3: CASSTATTGVRGTQYF
DNA: TGTGCCAGCAGTACTGCAACAACAGGAGTGAGGGGGACCCAGTACTTC

J: TRBJ2-2
V: TRBV7-2
D: TRBD2
size: .
CDR3: CASSPLRTSGRVNTGELFF
DNA: TGTGCCAGCAGCCCCCTCCGGACTAGCGGGAGGGTGAACACCGGGGAGCTGTTTTTT

J: TRBJ1-3
V: TRBV6-5
D: .
size: few
CDR3: CASRNSGNTIYF
DNA: TGTGCCAGCAGGAACTCTGGAAACACCATATATTTT